This T cell receptor beta chain is drawn from a study of regulatory T cells in long-lasting Graves disease. This CDR3 has 15 residues. V lost 6 bases to trimming and J lost 3 bases; unmatched junction nucleotides: 10. Germline V gene sequence: CDR1 SNHLY, CDR2 FYNNEI. Time point given: persistent/refractory GD, antithyroid drugs over 5 years with positive TRAb. Extracted PBMC RNA gave rise to the TCR library. With iRepertoire HTBI primers and Arm-PCR of CDR3 regions, TCR beta libraries were built. TCRdb reanalysed the multiplex PCR reads using MiXCR and keeps one entry per CDR3 protein. The data show 600,000 to 850,000 distinct CDR3 sequences, 30% seen once.

This chain uses TRBV2 with TRBJ2-7; 8 bases fit TRBD1. The source of this sequence is a female donor with Graves disease. Sequenced here: peripheral blood mononuclear cells (PBMCs), sampled when the disease was refractory, from a patient treated with antithyroid drugs. The CDR3: CASRDGQGHFYEQYF. DNA for the CDR3: TGTGCCAGCAGGGATGGACAGGGCCATTTCTACGAGCAGTACTTC.